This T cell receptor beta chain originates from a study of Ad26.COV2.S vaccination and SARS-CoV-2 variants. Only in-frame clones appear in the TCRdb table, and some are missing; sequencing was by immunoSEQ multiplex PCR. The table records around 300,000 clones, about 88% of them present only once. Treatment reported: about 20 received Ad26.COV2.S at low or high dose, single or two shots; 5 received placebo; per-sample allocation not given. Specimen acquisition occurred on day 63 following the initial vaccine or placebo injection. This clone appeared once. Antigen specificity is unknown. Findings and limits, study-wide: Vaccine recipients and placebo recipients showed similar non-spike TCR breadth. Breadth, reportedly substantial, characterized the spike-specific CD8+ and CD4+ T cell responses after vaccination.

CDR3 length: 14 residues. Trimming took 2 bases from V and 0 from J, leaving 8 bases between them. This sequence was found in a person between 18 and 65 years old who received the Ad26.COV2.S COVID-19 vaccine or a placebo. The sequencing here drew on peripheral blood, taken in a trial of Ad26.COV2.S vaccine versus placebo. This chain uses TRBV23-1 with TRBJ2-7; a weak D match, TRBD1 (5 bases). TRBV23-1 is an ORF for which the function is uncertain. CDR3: CASSQRQISYEQYF. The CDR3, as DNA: TGCGCCAGCAGTCAACGACAGATCTCCTACGAGCAGTACTTC.